This T cell receptor beta chain was identified in a study of blood T cells in healthy people across ages. Findings of the study overall: Age showed a roughly linear inverse relationship with TCR beta diversity per million T cells. Researchers said unsorted PBMCs prevented a conclusive naive versus antigen-experienced comparison. Estimates drawn from one million T cells were deemed to understate diversity.

Concerning this clonotype: Its target is unknown.

The trim removed 1 base at V and 2 bases at J, leaving 10 bases unmatched. In germline, CDR1 is SGHVS, CDR2 FQNEAQ. The CDR3 runs 17 residues. A second PCR, run for about 6 to 11 cycles, used a sample-barcoded 5' primer plus a J-beta primer mix. Via MiXCR, TCRdb re-called the 5' RACE reads, giving one row per CDR3 protein. The table lists hundreds of thousands of distinct CDR3 sequences, approximately 21% of them singletons, with 22% in the top ten. The chain couples TRBV7-8 to TRBJ1-1; 7 bases align to TRBD1. Material: blood. The receptor was derived from a man in his 70s in good health. CDR3 nucleotide sequence: TGTGCCAGCAGCTTAGTGGCCCGGCAGGGGGAAAACACTGAAGCTTTCTTT. It specifies CASSLVARQGENTEAFF.